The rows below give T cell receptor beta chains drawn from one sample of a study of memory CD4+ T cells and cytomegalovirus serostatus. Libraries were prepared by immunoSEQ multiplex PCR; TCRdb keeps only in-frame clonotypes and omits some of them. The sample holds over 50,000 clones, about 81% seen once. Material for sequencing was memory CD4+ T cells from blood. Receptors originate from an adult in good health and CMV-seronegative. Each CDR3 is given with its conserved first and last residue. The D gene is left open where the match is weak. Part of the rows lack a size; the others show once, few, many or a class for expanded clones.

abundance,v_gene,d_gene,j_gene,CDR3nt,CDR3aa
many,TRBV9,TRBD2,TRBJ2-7,TGTGCCAGCAGCGATCCGCAGCGGGGCATCTACGAGCAGTACTTC,CASSDPQRGIYEQYF
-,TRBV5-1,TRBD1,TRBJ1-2,TGCGCCAGCAGCCCGGGACAGGGGGTAGAGTATGGCTACACCTTC,CASSPGQGVEYGYTF
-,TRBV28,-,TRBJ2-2,TGTGCCAGCACCACCCCAGGGAGTAGTCGGGGCGCCGGGGAGCTGTTTTTT,CASTTPGSSRGAGELFF
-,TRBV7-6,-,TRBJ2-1,TGTGCCAGCAGCTTACTTCAGGGTGAGCAGTTCTTC,CASSLLQGEQFF
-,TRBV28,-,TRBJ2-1,TGTGCCAGCAACGCAGGGGCGTCAAATGAGCAGTTCTTC,CASNAGASNEQFF
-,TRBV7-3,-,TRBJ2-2,TGTGCCAGCAGCTTGGCCGGGAGCACCGGGGAGCTGTTTTTT,CASSLAGSTGELFF
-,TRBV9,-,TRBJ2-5,TGTGCCAGCAGCGTAGGATGGGAGGAAGAGACCCAGTACTTC,CASSVGWEEETQYF
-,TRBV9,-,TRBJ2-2,TGTGCCAGCACCCCCTCTCTGAGGGCAGAGAACACCGGGGAGCTGTTTTTT,CASTPSLRAENTGELFF
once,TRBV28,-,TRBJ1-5,TGTGCCACCATCAAGGGGCAGGGAATCAATCAGCCCCAGCATTTT,CATIKGQGINQPQHF
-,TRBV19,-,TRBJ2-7,TGTGCCAGCGCCAAGACAAATGGTGGGGAACCCTACGAGCAGTACTTC,CASAKTNGGEPYEQYF
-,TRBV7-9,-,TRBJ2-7,TGTGCCAGCATGGCTCCTCTGACAGGTGGCTACGAGCAGTACTTC,CASMAPLTGGYEQYF
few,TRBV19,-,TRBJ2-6,TGTGCCAGTAGTCCGAGAGGATTTGGGGCTTTCTCTGGGGCCAACGTCCTGACTTTC,CASSPRGFGAFSGANVLTF
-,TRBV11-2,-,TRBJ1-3,TGTGCCAGCAGCTTATTCTCGAGTCGGATTTCTGGAAACACCATATATTTT,CASSLFSSRISGNTIYF
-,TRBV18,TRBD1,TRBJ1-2,TGTGCCAGCTCACCAAACAAGGGGACAGGGTATGGCTACACCTTC,CASSPNKGTGYGYTF
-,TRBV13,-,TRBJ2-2,TGTGCCAGCGGTCCGGCGGTGAACACCGGGGAGCTGTTTTTT,CASGPAVNTGELFF
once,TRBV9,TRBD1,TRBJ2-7,TGTGCCAGCAGTCTGGGACAGGGCTACGGGCAGTACTTC,CASSLGQGYGQYF
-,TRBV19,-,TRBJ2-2,TGTGCCAGTAGTATGGGACGGAACGCGAACACCGGGGAGCTGTTTTTT,CASSMGRNANTGELFF
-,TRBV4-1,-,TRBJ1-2,TGCGCCAGCAGCAACTCGGGAGGGAACCTCTATGGCTACACCTTC,CASSNSGGNLYGYTF
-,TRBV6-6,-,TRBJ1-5,TGTGCCAGCAGCTTATCGGGAGGGTATCAGCCCCAGCATTTT,CASSLSGGYQPQHF
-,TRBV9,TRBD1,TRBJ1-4,TGTGCCAGCAGCGCGTACAGGGGGGACGTTGAAAAACTGTTTTTT,CASSAYRGDVEKLFF
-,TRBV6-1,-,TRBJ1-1,TGTGCCAGCAGTGAACGGGGGATGGGAAGGGCTTTCTTT,CASSERGMGRAFF
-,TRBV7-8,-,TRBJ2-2,TGTGCCAGCAGCTTAGAATTTTGGCGGGAATCTAACACCGGGGAGCTGTTTTTT,CASSLEFWRESNTGELFF